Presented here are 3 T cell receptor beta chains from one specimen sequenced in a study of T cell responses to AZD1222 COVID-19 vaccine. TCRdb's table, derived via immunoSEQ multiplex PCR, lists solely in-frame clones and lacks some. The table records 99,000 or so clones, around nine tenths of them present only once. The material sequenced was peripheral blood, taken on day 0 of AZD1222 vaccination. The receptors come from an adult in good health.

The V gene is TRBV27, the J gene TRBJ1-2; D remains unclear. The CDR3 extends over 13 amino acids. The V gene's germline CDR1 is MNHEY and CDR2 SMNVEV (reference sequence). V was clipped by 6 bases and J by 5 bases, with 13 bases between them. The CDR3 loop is CASSLGITYGYTF. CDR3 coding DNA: TGTGCCAGCAGCCTGGGGATTACTTATGGCTACACCTTC.

DNA of the CDR3: TGTGCCAGCAGCTGGTCGACAGGCGTCTCTGGAAACACCATATATTTT. Translation gives CASSWSTGVSGNTIYF. This chain uses TRBV5-4 with TRBJ1-3; D is perhaps TRBD1 (6 bases). Germline V gene data show CDR1 as SGHNT and CDR2 as YYREEE (reference sequence). The CDR3 runs 16 residues. Trimming cost V 3 bases and J 0 bases, with 13 bases left between them. Using reference TRBV5-4 and TRBJ1-3 for the parts outside the CDR3, the full variable domain is ETGVTQSPTHLIKTRGQQVTLRCSSQSGHNTVSWYQQALGQGPQFIFQYYREEENGRGNFPPRFSGLQFPNYSSELNVNALELDDSALYLCASSWSTGVSGNTIYFGEGSWLTVV.

Here the CDR3 reads CASSSSAGTDEKLFF. The CDR3 coding sequence is TGTGCCAGCAGCTCAAGCGCCGGGACAGATGAAAAACTGTTTTTT. This rearrangement joins TRBV7-8 to TRBJ1-4, with TRBD1 matching over 7 bases. Germline V lookup: CDR1 SGHVS, CDR2 FQNEAQ. CDR3 length equals 15 residues. J lost 6 bases, V lost 4 bases, and 8 bases had no gene match.